This TCR beta chain was captured by sequencing in a study of T cell clonality in common variable immunodeficiency (dated by TCRdb to between 2014 and 2016). Looking up the germline V gene (reference sequence) yields CDR1 LNHDA and CDR2 SQIVND. Trimming removed 7 bases from V and 3 bases from J; the gene matches leave 9 bases unexplained. The CDR3, from cysteine to phenylalanine, totals 15 residues. Sequencing covers 36 bases of the CDR3, shown here with the frame starting at base 1. For sequencing, equivalent amounts of genomic DNA were input from CVID and control samples. For every sample, a 60 bp segment covering the rearranged TCRbeta CDR3 region was amplified and then sequenced. The immunoSEQ assay, a bias-corrected multiplex PCR with high-throughput sequencing, was employed for TCRbeta amplification. From the authors' description of their analysis: Each unique nucleotide sequence was treated as a clone and annotated with V, D and J genes, copy number and frequency. Sequences were labeled productive if in frame, and non-productive if out of frame or containing stop codons. As previously described, clonality was computed from Shannon's entropy. The predicted amino acid sequences of productive clones were used to derive mean CDR3 Kyte-Doolittle hydropathy. Hierarchical clustering of scaled V gene usage was performed with the R hclust function using Manhattan distance and complete linkage. Sharing of clones by CDR3 amino acid sequence was evaluated through resampling of 12 repertoires per group over 100 rounds. The repertoires were searched for more than 65 published EBV-specific and some 240 published CMV-specific TCRbeta sequences. Two CVID samples yielding fewer than 10,000 sequences were excluded from analysis, leaving approximately 42 CVID repertoires. Drawn from immuneACCESS, this table holds only the in-frame rearrangements with V and J called that TCRdb kept. Clones are partly lost; checked studies trace under half to an unresolved V gene and leave the rest unexplained. That table furnishes V, J and clone size, whereas the DNA furnished D and trimming. The data for this sample show about 23,000 clones, each detected more than once. Approximately 8.9% of the sample is taken by the ten largest.

This clone was seen only a few times. Its antigen has not been determined. The read finishes 3 residues shy of the CDR3 end, and the germline J gene is used to complete it. Diagnosis of CVID followed standard criteria, namely serum IgG, IgA and/or IgM below the normal range together with specific antibody deficiency. There were 40 to 45 subjects in the CVID group (about 30 male and roughly 15 female), ranging in age from roughly 9 to 65 years, with a mean age of 40. Most of the CVID patients and most of the healthy controls were of Caucasian heritage. Replacement immunoglobulin therapy had been administered to all CVID subjects for at least one year at the time of study participation. At the time of blood collection, no CVID subject was ill or was being treated with immunomodulatory or immunosuppressive medication. Heparinized peripheral whole blood samples of roughly 5 to 8 ml were obtained from each donor. Genomic DNA from adults with common variable immune deficiency (CVID) and from healthy adult controls was the source for sequencing TCRbeta CDR3 repertoires. Diluted blood was density-centrifuged over Hypaque 1077 or Ficoll-Paque to isolate peripheral blood mononuclear cells. Genomic DNA was obtained from unsorted mononuclear cells through either Qiagen column purification or a centrifugation-based method.

General findings and caveats noted by the study authors: Even though DNA input was equal, the average per sample came to about 81,820 unique sequences for controls compared with some 29,000 for CVID samples. Increased TCRbeta clonality was found in CVID subjects compared with healthy controls (t-test p = 0.018), with the increase being most characteristic of about a third of subjects. CVID TCRbeta sequences were reported to have fewer deletions and N-nucleotide insertions and to lack highly modified clones with 13 or more V deletions. Patient heterogeneity within the CVID cohort put limits on correlating repertoire features with clinical complications. According to the authors, figuring out what caused the increased clonality in CVID would require sequencing the repertoires of T cell subpopulations. Healthy controls shared more TCRbeta clones with each other than CVID subjects shared among themselves (p < 0.0001).

The sample taken for sequencing was peripheral blood mononuclear cells. This clonotype was obtained from a human donor with common variable immunodeficiency. This chain joins TRBV19 to TRBJ1-2; the junction holds 9 bases that match TRBD1. The CDR3 protein: CASTATGGRDYGYTF. CDR3 DNA, as far as it was read: TGTGCCAGTACCGCCACAGGGGGCAGGGACTATGGC.